Below are 17 T cell receptor beta chains sequenced from a single sample in a study of blood T cell repertoires in COVID-19 (dated by TCRdb to 2020 to 2021). Libraries were constructed by the immunoSEQ multiplex PCR assay. The clones in this table, taken by TCRdb from immuneACCESS, are in-frame only. Not every clone is retained; where verified, under half of the shortfall comes from an unresolved V gene, and the cause of the rest is unknown. The sample table records roughly 450,000 clones; roughly 88% of these occur just once. In total, the top ten clones hold about 0.57% of the sample. Material: PBMCs or T cells enriched from blood (not recorded which). The receptors stem from a man between 18 and 29 years old who had recovered from COVID-19.

J is TRBJ1-2 and V is TRBV6-5; 10 nucleotides agree with TRBD1. Germline assignment: CDR1 MNHEY and CDR2 SVGAGI. After removal of 0 bases from V and 12 bases from J, the junction contained 13 bases not matched to a gene. The CDR3 consists of 16 residues. For the CDR3, the DNA is TGTGCCAGCAGTTACTCGCGGTTTGTGACAGGGGGCAGTGACACCTTC. This gives the protein CASSYSRFVTGGSDTF.

This clone was seen a handful of times. V usage is TRBV4-1 and J usage is TRBJ1-1; D is undetermined. V lost 0 bases to trimming and J lost 7 bases, with 9 bases between them. Germline CDR1 is MGHRA and CDR2 is YSYEKL. CDR3 length: 13 amino acids. The CDR3 coding sequence is TGCGCCAGCAGCCAAGACCAGAAATTTGAAGCTTTCTTT. It encodes CASSQDQKFEAFF.

The V call is TRBV27, the J call TRBJ1-1; TRBD1 is a possible D gene (6 bases). The CDR3 loop spans 15 amino acids. V was shortened by 6 bases and J by 0 bases, with 14 bases between the two germline ends. The V gene's germline CDR1 is MNHEY and CDR2 SMNVEV (reference sequence). CDR3 sequence (DNA): TGTGCCAGCAGCTCAATTCGGACAGTGAACACTGAAGCTTTCTTT. It specifies CASSSIRTVNTEAFF.

V and J are TRBV11-2 and TRBJ2-1, with 7 bases that match TRBD2. The length of the CDR3 is 14 residues. The germline V gene encodes CDR1 SGHAT and CDR2 FQNNGV. The ends lost 1 base at V and 8 bases at J; junction bases unmatched: 5. The CDR3 sequence is CASSLAAGRDEQFF. CDR3 nucleotide sequence: TGTGCCAGCAGCTTAGCGGCGGGGAGGGATGAGCAGTTCTTC.

This clone was seen once. The V and J genes are TRBV7-9 and TRBJ2-7; D remains unclear. Germline values: CDR1 SEHNR, CDR2 FQNEAQ (reference sequence). V lost 5 bases to trimming and J lost 3 bases, with 17 bases between them. This CDR3 contains 15 residues. The CDR3 sequence is CASSPTRSLVYEQYF. Written as DNA, the CDR3 is TGTGCCAGCAGCCCCACCCGGTCGCTAGTCTACGAGCAGTACTTC.

A note on this clone: This sample also contains other DNA sequences that code for the same CDR3. V and J are TRBV3-1 (or the pseudogene TRBV3-2) and TRBJ1-3, with D unclear. Trimming removed 0 bases from V and 3 bases from J, with 9 bases in between. The V gene's germline CDR1 is LGHDT and CDR2 YNNKEL (reference sequence). The CDR3 consists of 15 residues. The CDR3 spells CASSQDGGSGNTIYF. In DNA form, the CDR3 reads TGTGCCAGCAGCCAAGATGGCGGGAGTGGAAACACCATATATTTT.

Only a few counts were recorded for this clone. The chain combines TRBV27 with TRBJ1-5, with 7 bases fitting TRBD1. CDR3 size: 13 residues. CDR1 MNHEY and CDR2 SMNVEV come from the germline V gene (reference sequence). V gave up 6 bases and J gave up 7 bases; unmatched junction bases: 6. CDR3 in DNA: TGTGCCAGCAGCTTTCAGGGGGACCAGCCCCAGCATTTT. Amino acid sequence: CASSFQGDQPQHF.

This chain connects TRBV2 to TRBJ2-1; the match to TRBD1 covers 8 bases. The trim removed 6 bases at V and 6 bases at J, leaving 10 bases unmatched. This CDR3 region has 15 residues. CDR1 SNHLY and CDR2 FYNNEI come from the germline V gene. This CDR3 is CASSSRTGYRNEQFF. CDR3 bases: TGTGCCAGCAGCTCACGGACAGGGTATCGCAATGAGCAGTTCTTC. The full variable domain, in which reference TRBV2 and TRBJ2-1 provide the parts outside the CDR3, is EPEVTQTPSHQVTQMGQEVILRCVPISNHLYFYWYRQILGQKVEFLVSFYNNEISEKSEIFDDQFSVERPDGSNFTLKIRSTKLEDSAMYFCASSSRTGYRNEQFFGPGTRLTVL.

To note about this clone: The junction does not match germline at one end; this may be a read error. V usage is TRBV15 and J usage is TRBJ1-6, with D tentatively TRBD1 (6 bases). This CDR3 has 15 residues. Germline CDR1 is LNHNV and CDR2 is YYDKDF (reference sequence). For the CDR3, the DNA is TGTGCCACCAGCAGGGCGACAGGCCAGGATTTATTATTATACTTT. It encodes CATSRATGQDLLLYF.

A word on this clone: Mismatch with germline at one junction end may stem from a read error. The V and J genes are TRBV2 and TRBJ1-5, with D uncertain. CDR1 is SNHLY, CDR2 FYNNEI, per germline. This CDR3 comprises 16 residues. The CDR3 loop is CASREGRVYSNQPQHF. The CDR3 region has the DNA TGTGCCAGCAGGGAAGGACGGGTTTATAGCAATCAGCCCCAGCATTTT. Full variable domain (remainder filled in from reference TRBV2 and TRBJ1-5): EPEVTQTPSHQVTQMGQEVILRCVPISNHLYFYWYRQILGQKVEFLVSFYNNEISEKSEIFDDQFSVERPDGSNFTLKIRSTKLEDSAMYFCASREGRVYSNQPQHFGDGTRLSIL.

V and J are TRBV19 and TRBJ1-4, with 8 bases lining up with TRBD1. The CDR3 has 15 amino acids. CDR1 and CDR2 (germline): LNHDA, SQIVND (reference sequence). The junction had 7 bases not matched to a gene; V was cut back by 9 bases and J by 1 base. The CDR3 DNA reads as TGTGCCAGCGGGCGTGACAGGGGAACTAATGAAAAACTGTTTTTT. Translated: CASGRDRGTNEKLFF.

This clone has just a few counts. This sequence joins TRBV28 and TRBJ1-5; possibly TRBD1 for D (6 bases). Germline CDR1 MDHEN, CDR2 SYDVKM. This CDR3 is 15 amino acids long. V gave up 5 bases and J gave up 6 bases, with 17 bases separating them. CDR3 DNA sequence: TGTGCCAGCAGTCACGCCCCGGCCAGGGGTCAGCCCCAGCATTTT. Its protein is CASSHAPARGQPQHF.

V usage is TRBV7-3 and J usage is TRBJ2-4; perhaps TRBD2 as D (5 bases). Germline V gene lookup returns CDR1 SGHTA and CDR2 FQGTGA. CDR3 length equals 14 residues. Deletions cut 4 bases from V and 3 bases from J, with 10 bases between. The CDR3 region has the DNA TGTGCCAGCAGCTCGGACTCTGGCAAAAACATTCAGTACTTC. Translation gives CASSSDSGKNIQYF. Based on the CDR3 plus reference TRBV7-3 and TRBJ2-4, the full variable domain is GAGVSQTPSNKVTEKGKYVELRCDPISGHTALYWYRQSLGQGPEFLIYFQGTGAADDSGLPNDRFFAVRPEGSVSTLKIQRTERGDSAVYLCASSSDSGKNIQYFGAGTRLSVL.

In this sample, this clone turned up once. V usage is TRBV6-5 and J usage is TRBJ1-4; D is undetermined. Germline V gene sequence: CDR1 MNHEY, CDR2 SVGAGI. The CDR3 extends over 13 amino acids. Deletions cut 8 bases from V and 7 bases from J, with 14 bases between. The CDR3 region is CASSPYWSEKLFF. In DNA, the CDR3 is TGTGCCAGCTCGCCTTACTGGAGTGAAAAACTGTTTTTT.

The J gene is TRBJ2-7, the V gene TRBV7-2, with 8 nucleotides matching TRBD2. V shed 6 bases, J shed 1 base, and the junction held 2 bases outside the gene matches. The germline CDR1 and CDR2 sequences are SGHTA and FQGNSA. The CDR3 has 13 amino acids. CDR3 nucleotides: TGTGCCAGCAGACGGGAGGGTTCCTACGAGCAGTACTTC. Amino acid sequence: CASRREGSYEQYF.

This clone occurred once. The rearrangement links TRBV2 to TRBJ1-5; 8 nucleotides match TRBD1. Looked up from germline, CDR1 is SNHLY and CDR2 is FYNNEI. The CDR3 is 15 residues long. The trim removed 4 bases at V and 5 bases at J, leaving 7 bases unmatched. In DNA, the CDR3 is TGTGCCAGCAGTGCCCTAGGACAGGGATATCAGCCCCAGCATTTT. Its protein product is CASSALGQGYQPQHF.

This chain uses TRBV7-3 with TRBJ1-1; no clear D gene. Trimming took off 2 bases at V and 1 base at J, with 11 bases between the two ends. Germline lookup yields CDR1 SGHTA and CDR2 FQGTGA. The CDR3 sequence is 15 residues long. This CDR3 is CASSLLADSNTEAFF. The DNA of the CDR3 is TGTGCCAGCAGCTTACTCGCAGATTCGAACACTGAAGCTTTCTTT. Full variable domain (rest looked up from reference TRBV7-3 and TRBJ1-1): GAGVSQTPSNKVTEKGKYVELRCDPISGHTALYWYRQSLGQGPEFLIYFQGTGAADDSGLPNDRFFAVRPEGSVSTLKIQRTERGDSAVYLCASSLLADSNTEAFFGQGTRLTVV.